Sequencing of this T cell receptor (beta chain) was carried out in a study of cytomegalovirus exposure and HLA in healthy donors. Points from the study as a whole: Data from an earlier analysis indicated that most TCR beta V segments were productive either about 87% or about 30% of the time. A later analysis reportedly found fewer N-insertions in an Asian-associated ancestry cluster than the roughly 680-donor mean.

PCR primers comprised 60 Vbeta and 13 Jbeta primers. Clones were read by immunoSEQ multiplex PCR, and TCRdb kept only the in-frame ones, dropping some. Its table lists tens of thousands of clones. V was pared by 3 bases and J by 1 base, with 9 bases between. Germline-derived CDR1 and CDR2 are SEHNR and FQNEAQ (reference sequence). There are 14 residues in the CDR3. Healthy bone marrow donors made up the donor group. Donors had nominal health at sampling but likely had unrecorded immune exposures. To note about this clone: Its antigen is undetermined.

This sequence was found in a male donor in good health and CMV-seronegative. This rearrangement joins TRBV7-9 to TRBJ2-5, with D perhaps TRBD1 (6 bases). The sample comprised PBMCs. CDR3 DNA: TGTGCCAGCAGCTTCCGGACAGTCCAAGAGACCCAGTACTTC. This translates into CASSFRTVQETQYF.